Each of the 19 T cell receptor beta chains below was sequenced from the same sample in a study of PD-L1 blockade in urothelial cancer. This table comes from immunoSEQ multiplex PCR, and its TCRdb copy is limited to in-frame clones, with some not included. Among about 51,000 clones listed, approximately 83% were seen once. This specimen was PBMCs, taken around atezolizumab (anti-PD-L1) treatment. These receptors were taken from a man aged 55-75 years with urothelial cancer.

The chain employs TRBV29-1 and TRBJ2-5; D is uncertain. Germline V gene lookup returns CDR1 SQVTM and CDR2 ANQGSEA. This CDR3 region has 11 residues. Between the trimmed V and J ends, which lost 5 bases and 2 bases, there was a span of 6 bases. In nucleotides, the CDR3 is TGCAGCGTTAGCGCACAAGAGACCCAGTACTTC. It translates to CSVSAQETQYF.

The chain combines TRBV28 with TRBJ2-1; D unclear. V lost 3 bases and J 4 bases, leaving 13 bases between the germline ends. This CDR3 spans 15 amino acids. CDR1 and CDR2 from the germline V gene are MDHEN and SYDVKM. For the CDR3, the DNA is TGTGCCAGCAGTTTCCCGGGTCCAAATTACAATGAGCAGTTCTTC. Translated: CASSFPGPNYNEQFF.

The chain is built from TRBV11-3 and TRBJ2-1; D is unclear. Trimming shortened V by 3 bases and J by 6 bases, and 9 bases separated the two germline ends. CDR3 length: 13 amino acids. Germline V gene sequence: CDR1 SGHNT, CDR2 YENEEA. CDR3 bases: TGTGCCAGCAGCTTTTCAACTGGCAATGAGCAGTTCTTC. It encodes CASSFSTGNEQFF.

This rearrangement joins TRBV28 to TRBJ2-1; D may be TRBD2 (6 bases). Trimming left V 2 bases short and J 7 bases short, with 15 bases between. Germline lookup yields CDR1 MDHEN and CDR2 SYDVKM. The CDR3 has 15 amino acids. This CDR3 is CASSLGSGEGNEQFF. The CDR3 region has the DNA TGTGCCAGCAGTTTAGGCTCGGGAGAGGGGAATGAGCAGTTCTTC.

The rearrangement joins TRBV6-5 to TRBJ2-5, with 9 bases that match TRBD1. From germline, CDR1 is MNHEY and CDR2 SVGAGI. CDR3 length: 14 residues. CDR3 nucleotide sequence: TGTGTCACCCTAGGACAGGGGATTTCTGGGACCCAGTACTTC. It specifies CVTLGQGISGTQYF.

V and J are TRBV30 and TRBJ1-4, with D possibly TRBD1 on 5 matching bases. CDR3 length equals 15 residues. The V end lost 2 bases, the J end lost 2 bases, and 12 bases lay between the germline ends. Germline assignment: CDR1 GTSNPN and CDR2 SVGIG (reference sequence). This CDR3 reads CAWSITGPTNEKLFF. CDR3 coding DNA: TGTGCCTGGAGTATAACAGGTCCCACTAATGAAAAACTGTTTTTT.

V is TRBV7-9 and J is TRBJ2-5; TRBD2 aligns across 12 bases. In germline, CDR1 is SEHNR, CDR2 FQNEAQ (reference sequence). CDR3 length equals 15 residues. V lost 5 bases and J lost 2; bases outside the gene matches: 3. The CDR3 nucleotides are TGTGCCAGCAGCCGGACTAGCGGGATTCAAGAGACCCAGTACTTC. Translating it yields CASSRTSGIQETQYF.

The chain carries TRBV11-3 and TRBJ1-2, with 7 bases lining up with TRBD1. With V trimmed by 9 bases and J by 8 bases, 12 bases remained unmatched. This CDR3 has 13 residues. The V gene's germline CDR1 is SGHNT and CDR2 YENEEA. The CDR3 loop reads CASSPGGVEGYTF. The CDR3 DNA is TGTGCCAGTTCTCCAGGGGGAGTTGAGGGCTACACCTTC.

V usage is TRBV28 and J usage is TRBJ1-3; D is uncertain. Trimming left V 4 bases short and J 4 bases short, with 11 bases between. Germline loops: CDR1 MDHEN, CDR2 SYDVKM. This CDR3 region has 14 residues. This chain's CDR3 is CASSSGGRGNTIYF. CDR3 sequence (DNA): TGTGCCAGCAGTTCAGGAGGGAGAGGAAACACCATATATTTT.

The V call is TRBV15, the J call TRBJ1-4; D may be TRBD1 (5 bases). Germline CDR1 is LNHNV and CDR2 is YYDKDF (reference sequence). The V end lost 0 bases, the J end lost 8 bases, and 13 bases lay between the germline ends. This CDR3 has 15 residues. The CDR3 here is CATSRDRQGGEKLFF. The CDR3 DNA follows: TGTGCCACCAGCAGAGATCGGCAGGGTGGCGAAAAACTGTTTTTT.

This chain links TRBV11-2 with TRBJ2-5; a weak D match, TRBD2 (6 bases). The CDR3 covers 13 residues. The V end lost 3 bases, the J end lost 4 bases, and 9 bases lay between the germline ends. Germline V CDR1 and CDR2: SGHAT, FQNNGV. The CDR3 here is CASSLGGLETQYF. CDR3 DNA: TGTGCCAGCAGCTTGGGGGGATTAGAGACCCAGTACTTC.

This clone was detected only once. The chain links TRBV7-2 to TRBJ2-7; 8 bases fit TRBD1. CDR1 and CDR2 from the germline V gene are SGHTA and FQGNSA. V was pared by 6 bases and J by 2 bases, with 18 bases of the junction left unmatched. CDR3 length: 18 amino acids. In DNA form, the CDR3 reads TGTGCCAGCAGTCGCCGCTGGGGTCGACAGGGGATGACCTACGAGCAGTACTTC. It specifies CASSRRWGRQGMTYEQYF.

V is TRBV18 and J is TRBJ1-3; unclear D gene. The CDR3 is 14 amino acids. CDR1 is KGHSH, CDR2 LQKENI, per germline. V shed 3 bases and J shed 0 bases, with 6 bases lying between them. The CDR3 DNA sequence: TGTGCCAGCTCACCCGGGAGCTCTGGAAACACCATATATTTT. This translates into CASSPGSSGNTIYF.

The rearrangement joins TRBV6-5 to TRBJ2-1; tentatively, D is TRBD1 (6 bases). Germline V gene data show CDR1 as MNHEY and CDR2 as SVGAGI. The CDR3 contains 15 residues. With 6 bases removed from V and 0 bases from J, the gap between germline ends came to 12 bases. The CDR3 DNA reads TGTGCCAGCAGCCCCGGGACAAGCTCCTACAATGAGCAGTTCTTC. This gives the protein CASSPGTSSYNEQFF.

CDR3 protein: CASSSIQGLGGNEQFF. DNA for the CDR3: TGTGCCAGCAGCTCTATACAGGGGTTGGGGGGCAATGAGCAGTTCTTC. The chain recombines TRBV11-2 with TRBJ2-1; TRBD1 is a possible D gene (7 bases). The CDR3 spans 16 residues. Germline assignment: CDR1 SGHAT and CDR2 FQNNGV. V was trimmed by 4 bases and J by 6 bases, leaving 19 bases between them. The full variable domain, rest sourced from reference TRBV11-2 and TRBJ2-1, is EAGVAQSPRYKIIEKRQSVAFWCNPISGHATLYWYQQILGQGPKLLIQFQNNGVVDDSQLPKDRFSAERLKGVDSTLKIQPAKLEDSAVYLCASSSIQGLGGNEQFFGPGTRLTVL.

This chain uses TRBV4-3 with TRBJ2-7, with 7 bases fitting TRBD1. V was clipped by 0 bases and J by 5 bases; unmatched bases: 13. Germline V gene data show CDR1 as LGHNA and CDR2 as YSLEER. CDR3 length: 17 amino acids. CDR3 amino acids: CASSQDLFDRVSHEQYF. The CDR3 coding sequence is TGCGCCAGCAGCCAAGACCTGTTCGACAGGGTGAGCCACGAGCAGTACTTC.

The chain recombines TRBV7-2 with TRBJ1-1; 9 positions agree with TRBD1. The CDR3 spans 14 residues. Unmatched junction bases numbered 11, after V lost 5 bases and J lost 10 bases. CDR1 SGHTA and CDR2 FQGNSA come from the germline V gene. This CDR3 is CASSGRPGQGGAFF. CDR3 in DNA: TGTGCCAGCAGCGGTCGGCCGGGACAGGGTGGAGCTTTCTTT.

The chain recombines TRBV27 with TRBJ2-5; a possible D gene is TRBD1 (6 bases). The CDR3 is 12 residues long. CDR1 and CDR2 (germline): MNHEY, SMNVEV (reference sequence). V lost 6 bases and J 4 bases, leaving 9 bases between the germline ends. CDR3 bases: TGTGCCAGCAGCTTCAGGGGAGAGACCCAGTACTTC. Protein: CASSFRGETQYF.

V usage is TRBV7-9 and J usage is TRBJ1-2, with 10 bases identical to TRBD1. The V gene end was trimmed by 6 bases and the J gene end by 8 bases; junction bases not matched to a gene: 3. This CDR3 has 12 residues. Germline V lookup: CDR1 SEHNR, CDR2 FQNEAQ (reference sequence). The CDR3 is CASSRDRGGYTF. The CDR3 bases are TGTGCCAGCAGTAGGGACAGGGGCGGCTACACCTTC.